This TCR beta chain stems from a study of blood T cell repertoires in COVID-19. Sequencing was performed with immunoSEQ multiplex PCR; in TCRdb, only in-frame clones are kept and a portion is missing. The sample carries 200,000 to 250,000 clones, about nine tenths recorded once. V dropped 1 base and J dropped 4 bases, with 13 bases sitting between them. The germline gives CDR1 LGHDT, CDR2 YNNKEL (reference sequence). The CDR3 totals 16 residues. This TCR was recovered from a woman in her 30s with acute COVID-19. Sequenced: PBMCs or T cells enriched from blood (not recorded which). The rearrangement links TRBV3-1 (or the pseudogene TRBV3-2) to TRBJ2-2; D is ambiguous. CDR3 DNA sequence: TGTGCCAGCAGCCAAGGCGAGCTAGGTGGCACCGGGGAGCTGTTTTTT. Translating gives CASSQGELGGTGELFF.